The following is a T cell receptor beta chain sequence with its context. The source of the sample is a study of control samples from healthy donors and cancer patients. Sequencing was performed with immunoSEQ multiplex PCR; in TCRdb, only in-frame clones are kept and a portion is missing. The sample contains about 94,000 clones, about nine tenths of which appear only once. V gave up 5 bases and J gave up 2 bases, with 15 bases separating them. Germline CDR1 SEHNR, CDR2 FQNEAQ (reference sequence). The CDR3 is 15 residues long. This rearrangement joins TRBV7-9 to TRBJ1-2; D gene ambiguous. The clonotype was recovered from a woman in her late teens or twenties in good health. The specimen sequenced was blood. CDR3 DNA sequence: TGTGCCAGCAGCCCTACCCTCGACTGGAACTATGGCTACACCTTC. It encodes CASSPTLDWNYGYTF.